These T cell receptor beta chains were read from a single sample in a study of memory CD4+ T cells and cytomegalovirus serostatus. Here immunoSEQ multiplex PCR was the method, and the copy in TCRdb shows in-frame clones only, minus some. This sample carries some 66,000 clones, about 80% of them seen once, and the ten largest clones take 4% to 5.5%. Sequencing was done on a sample of memory CD4+ T cells from blood. These receptors were obtained from an adult in good health and CMV-seropositive. CDR3s include the opening cysteine and the closing phenylalanine or tryptophan. The D gene is left open where the match is weak. Part of the rows lack a size; the others show once, few, many or a class for expanded clones.

clone size: -; J gene: TRBJ2-5; D gene: -; V gene: TRBV29-1; CDR3 DNA: TGCAGCGTATATATCCCAGGGCAAGAGACCCAGTACTTC; CDR3 protein: CSVYIPGQETQYF
clone size: -; J gene: TRBJ2-7; D gene: -; V gene: TRBV28; CDR3 DNA: TGTGCCAGCAGAATTGGGGGTACATACGAGCAGTACTTC; CDR3 protein: CASRIGGTYEQYF
clone size: -; J gene: TRBJ1-2; D gene: -; V gene: TRBV9; CDR3 DNA: TGTGCCAGCACCCCCAGAGGGGTAACAGGCCGTGTGGGTGGCTACACCTTC; CDR3 protein: CASTPRGVTGRVGGYTF
clone size: -; J gene: TRBJ1-2; D gene: -; V gene: TRBV10-3; CDR3 DNA: TGTGCCATCAGTGACGGGGAGGGCTACACCTTC; CDR3 protein: CAISDGEGYTF
clone size: -; J gene: TRBJ2-5; D gene: -; V gene: TRBV7-9; CDR3 DNA: TGTGCCAGCAGCTTCAGGGAGGCAGGGGAGACCCAGTACTTC; CDR3 protein: CASSFREAGETQYF
clone size: -; J gene: TRBJ2-7; D gene: -; V gene: TRBV4-2; CDR3 DNA: TGTGCCAGCAGCCAGGGGACGGCGGTTGGCTCCTACGAGCAGTACTTC; CDR3 protein: CASSQGTAVGSYEQYF
clone size: -; J gene: TRBJ1-2; D gene: -; V gene: TRBV6-1; CDR3 DNA: TGTGCCAGCAGGGCGGGCGACTATGGCTACACCTTC; CDR3 protein: CASRAGDYGYTF
clone size: -; J gene: TRBJ2-3; D gene: -; V gene: TRBV29-1; CDR3 DNA: TGCAGCGTTGGTACGCAGTATTTT; CDR3 protein: CSVGTQYF
clone size: -; J gene: TRBJ1-3; D gene: -; V gene: TRBV6-1; CDR3 DNA: TGTGCCAGCAGTGAACTCGACAGGGGAAACACCATATATTTT; CDR3 protein: CASSELDRGNTIYF
clone size: -; J gene: TRBJ2-5; D gene: TRBD2; V gene: TRBV5-4; CDR3 DNA: TGTGCCAGCAGCAAATACCCTAGGCGGGGGTACCAAGAGACCCAGTACTTC; CDR3 protein: CASSKYPRRGYQETQYF
clone size: -; J gene: TRBJ2-2; D gene: -; V gene: TRBV4-2; CDR3 DNA: TGTGCCAGCAGCCAAGATAGGGGGGGGTCCACCGGGGAGCTGTTTTTT; CDR3 protein: CASSQDRGGSTGELFF
clone size: -; J gene: TRBJ2-1; D gene: TRBD1; V gene: TRBV6-6; CDR3 DNA: TGTGCCAGCACCGACAGGGGATCGGGGTCCAATGAGCAGTTCTTC; CDR3 protein: CASTDRGSGSNEQFF
clone size: -; J gene: TRBJ1-1; D gene: -; V gene: TRBV11-2; CDR3 DNA: TGTGCCAGCAGCCCCGTGGCAGGGAGGGGGAGCACTGAAGCTTTCTTT; CDR3 protein: CASSPVAGRGSTEAFF
clone size: -; J gene: TRBJ2-7; D gene: -; V gene: TRBV7-9; CDR3 DNA: TGTGCCAGCAGCTTTGGAGGGATGGACGAGCAGTACTTC; CDR3 protein: CASSFGGMDEQYF
clone size: -; J gene: TRBJ2-3; D gene: TRBD1; V gene: TRBV28; CDR3 DNA: TGTCGCTCGGGGGACAGGGGAAAAGATACGCAGTATTTT; CDR3 protein: CRSGDRGKDTQYF
clone size: -; J gene: TRBJ2-5; D gene: -; V gene: TRBV28; CDR3 DNA: TGTGCCAGCAGTCTACGCTACGGGGGCTTGGAGACCCAGTACTTC; CDR3 protein: CASSLRYGGLETQYF
clone size: -; J gene: TRBJ2-5; D gene: -; V gene: TRBV5-1; CDR3 DNA: TGCGCCAGCACCTTCGGACCTGAAGGAGAGACCCAGTACTTC; CDR3 protein: CASTFGPEGETQYF
clone size: -; J gene: TRBJ1-1; D gene: -; V gene: TRBV2; CDR3 DNA: TGTGCCAGCAGTGACCTGCCCGGGCGGAGGACTGAAGCTTTCTTT; CDR3 protein: CASSDLPGRRTEAFF
clone size: once; J gene: TRBJ2-1; D gene: -; V gene: TRBV6-1; CDR3 DNA: TGTGCCAGCAGGGACCTCAGGGGCAGCTACAATGAGCAGTTCTTC; CDR3 protein: CASRDLRGSYNEQFF
clone size: -; J gene: TRBJ1-6; D gene: TRBD1; V gene: TRBV6-5; CDR3 DNA: TGTGCCAGCAGCACCCCGGGACAGAAGAATTCACCCCTCCACTTT; CDR3 protein: CASSTPGQKNSPLHF
clone size: -; J gene: TRBJ2-7; D gene: -; V gene: TRBV5-8; CDR3 DNA: TGTGCCAGCGCGACGGTGGGGCGGGCGGACGAGCAGTACTTC; CDR3 protein: CASATVGRADEQYF
clone size: once; J gene: TRBJ2-3; D gene: -; V gene: TRBV7-9; CDR3 DNA: TGTGCCAGCAGCTTAGTTCCCATGGCGCAGTATTTT; CDR3 protein: CASSLVPMAQYF
clone size: -; J gene: TRBJ1-1; D gene: TRBD1; V gene: TRBV6-5; CDR3 DNA: TGTGCCAGCAGGATAACAGGGGGAATGGACACTGAAGCTTTCTTT; CDR3 protein: CASRITGGMDTEAFF
clone size: -; J gene: TRBJ1-1; D gene: TRBD1; V gene: TRBV5-5; CDR3 DNA: TGTGCCAGCAGCTTGGCCCCCGGACAGGGAGGGGACACTGAAGCTTTCTTT; CDR3 protein: CASSLAPGQGGDTEAFF
clone size: few; J gene: TRBJ1-1; D gene: -; V gene: TRBV29-1; CDR3 DNA: TGCAGCATTTTACAGGGGAACACTGAAGCTTTCTTT; CDR3 protein: CSILQGNTEAFF
clone size: -; J gene: TRBJ1-5; D gene: -; V gene: TRBV6-1; CDR3 DNA: TGTGCCAGCAGTGAACTGGGGATCAGCAATCAGCCCCAGCATTTT; CDR3 protein: CASSELGISNQPQHF
clone size: -; J gene: TRBJ1-1; D gene: -; V gene: TRBV7-8; CDR3 DNA: TGTGCCAGCAGCTTAGTGCAGGGCCCAAACACTGAAGCTTTCTTT; CDR3 protein: CASSLVQGPNTEAFF
clone size: -; J gene: TRBJ1-3; D gene: TRBD1; V gene: TRBV30; CDR3 DNA: TGTGCCTGGAATCGGGACAGGACACCCGGTATCTCTGGAAACACCATATATTTT; CDR3 protein: CAWNRDRTPGISGNTIYF
clone size: -; J gene: TRBJ1-1; D gene: -; V gene: TRBV23-1; CDR3 DNA: TGCGCCAGCAGTCAGCCCGGGACCGCGAACACTGAAGCTTTCTTT; CDR3 protein: CASSQPGTANTEAFF
clone size: -; J gene: TRBJ2-1; D gene: TRBD2; V gene: TRBV5-1; CDR3 DNA: TGCGCCAGCTCTGGCGGGGGATACAATGAGCAGTTCTTC; CDR3 protein: CASSGGGYNEQFF
clone size: once; J gene: TRBJ2-1; D gene: -; V gene: TRBV5-1; CDR3 DNA: TGCGCCAGCAGCTTGTTCGGGACGACCCAGGGAGGTGAGCAGTTCTTC; CDR3 protein: CASSLFGTTQGGEQFF
clone size: -; J gene: TRBJ2-1; D gene: -; V gene: TRBV7-2; CDR3 DNA: TGTGCCAGCAGCGTGACTAGTGCTGAGCAGTTCTTC; CDR3 protein: CASSVTSAEQFF
clone size: -; J gene: TRBJ1-2; D gene: -; V gene: TRBV7-8; CDR3 DNA: TGTGCCAGCAGCACCCGGACAGAGGGGTATGGCTACACCTTC; CDR3 protein: CASSTRTEGYGYTF
clone size: -; J gene: TRBJ1-2; D gene: -; V gene: TRBV5-5; CDR3 DNA: TGTGCCAGCAGCTTGGCCGTGGCACAGGGATATGGCTACACCTTC; CDR3 protein: CASSLAVAQGYGYTF
clone size: -; J gene: TRBJ1-1; D gene: -; V gene: TRBV4-1; CDR3 DNA: TGCGCCAGCAGCCAAGGGTTGAGGAACACTGAAGCTTTCTTT; CDR3 protein: CASSQGLRNTEAFF
clone size: -; J gene: TRBJ1-4; D gene: TRBD1; V gene: TRBV7-2; CDR3 DNA: TGTGCCAGCAGCTCCAACAGGGGGTTGAATGAAAAACTGTTTTTT; CDR3 protein: CASSSNRGLNEKLFF
clone size: -; J gene: TRBJ1-2; D gene: TRBD1; V gene: TRBV29-1; CDR3 DNA: TGCAGCGTCGGGGACAGGGTGCCTGGCTACACCTTC; CDR3 protein: CSVGDRVPGYTF
clone size: -; J gene: TRBJ1-4; D gene: -; V gene: TRBV5-4; CDR3 DNA: TGTGCCAGCAGCTCCGGACAGAGCAATGAAAAACTGTTTTTT; CDR3 protein: CASSSGQSNEKLFF
clone size: -; J gene: TRBJ2-1; D gene: -; V gene: TRBV7-9; CDR3 DNA: TGTGCCAGCAGCTTTAGCGGTTACAATGAGCAGTTCTTC; CDR3 protein: CASSFSGYNEQFF
clone size: -; J gene: TRBJ2-5; D gene: -; V gene: TRBV4-3; CDR3 DNA: TGCGCCAGCAGCCAAGATACATCTCGGGAGACCCAGTACTTC; CDR3 protein: CASSQDTSRETQYF
clone size: -; J gene: TRBJ2-3; D gene: -; V gene: TRBV7-8; CDR3 DNA: TGTGCCAGTCATACGGGCCTCGTCGGAGATACGCAGTATTTT; CDR3 protein: CASHTGLVGDTQYF
clone size: few; J gene: TRBJ1-1; D gene: TRBD1; V gene: TRBV9; CDR3 DNA: TGTGCCAGCAGCACCCGGACAGGGGGGAACACTGAAGCTTTCTTT; CDR3 protein: CASSTRTGGNTEAFF
clone size: -; J gene: TRBJ2-6; D gene: TRBD1; V gene: TRBV5-1; CDR3 DNA: TGCGCCAGCACAGGGGGCTCTGGGGCCAACGTCCTGACTTTC; CDR3 protein: CASTGGSGANVLTF
clone size: -; J gene: TRBJ2-7; D gene: -; V gene: TRBV29-1; CDR3 DNA: TGCAGCGTTGAAGATCCCTCCCAAGGCTACGAGCAGTACTTC; CDR3 protein: CSVEDPSQGYEQYF
clone size: -; J gene: TRBJ2-1; D gene: -; V gene: TRBV6-5; CDR3 DNA: TGTGCCAGCAGTTACGACTCTCGTGGGGGTGAGCAGTTCTTC; CDR3 protein: CASSYDSRGGEQFF
clone size: once; J gene: TRBJ1-2; D gene: TRBD1; V gene: TRBV25-1; CDR3 DNA: TGTGCCAGCAGTGAATACGGGACAGCCTTTCGTGGCTACACCTTC; CDR3 protein: CASSEYGTAFRGYTF
clone size: once; J gene: TRBJ1-3; D gene: -; V gene: TRBV5-6; CDR3 DNA: TGTGCCAGCAGCTCCTGGGGTGGAAACACCATATATTTT; CDR3 protein: CASSSWGGNTIYF
clone size: -; J gene: TRBJ2-7; D gene: -; V gene: TRBV30; CDR3 DNA: TGTGCCTGGAGTGTAACCCCCTACTTGGGGCAGTACTTC; CDR3 protein: CAWSVTPYLGQYF
clone size: once; J gene: TRBJ2-1; D gene: -; V gene: TRBV5-4; CDR3 DNA: TGTGCCAGCAGCTTGATCGGCAGGGACAATGAGCAGTTCTTC; CDR3 protein: CASSLIGRDNEQFF
clone size: -; J gene: TRBJ1-2; D gene: -; V gene: TRBV13; CDR3 DNA: TGTGCCAGCAGCTTAGGGATCCTTCGGGATGGCTACACCTTC; CDR3 protein: CASSLGILRDGYTF
clone size: -; J gene: TRBJ2-1; D gene: TRBD2; V gene: TRBV19; CDR3 DNA: TGTGCCAGTAGTCATGGACTAGGGTCATCTAATGAGCAGTTCTTC; CDR3 protein: CASSHGLGSSNEQFF
clone size: -; J gene: TRBJ2-2; D gene: TRBD2; V gene: TRBV5-4; CDR3 DNA: TGTGCCAGCAGCGGGACTAGAGACACCGGGGAGCTGTTTTTT; CDR3 protein: CASSGTRDTGELFF
clone size: -; J gene: TRBJ2-2; D gene: -; V gene: TRBV6-5; CDR3 DNA: TGTGCCAGCAGTCAGTTCGGGGAGCTGTTTTTT; CDR3 protein: CASSQFGELFF
clone size: few; J gene: TRBJ2-7; D gene: -; V gene: TRBV10-2; CDR3 DNA: TGCGCCAGCAGGGCCGGAAACTACGAGCAGTACTTC; CDR3 protein: CASRAGNYEQYF
clone size: -; J gene: TRBJ1-3; D gene: -; V gene: TRBV13; CDR3 DNA: TGTGCCAGCAGCTTAGATACAGGGTTTCAATCTGGAAACACCATATATTTT; CDR3 protein: CASSLDTGFQSGNTIYF
clone size: -; J gene: TRBJ2-7; D gene: -; V gene: TRBV7-2; CDR3 DNA: TGTGCCAGCAGCGCCCGGGCGGGTAATTCCTACGAGCAGTACTTC; CDR3 protein: CASSARAGNSYEQYF
clone size: few; J gene: TRBJ2-7; D gene: -; V gene: TRBV5-1; CDR3 DNA: TGCGCCAGCAGCTTGATCGCAGGGAACTACGAGCAGTACTTC; CDR3 protein: CASSLIAGNYEQYF
clone size: -; J gene: TRBJ2-1; D gene: TRBD2; V gene: TRBV28; CDR3 DNA: TGTGCCAGCAGTTACGGGGGGGCGGTCAATGAGCAGTTCTTC; CDR3 protein: CASSYGGAVNEQFF
clone size: -; J gene: TRBJ1-5; D gene: -; V gene: TRBV30; CDR3 DNA: TGTGCCTGGAGTGTAAGGGGGGCGAGGGGTCAGCCCCAGCATTTT; CDR3 protein: CAWSVRGARGQPQHF